This entry is about one TCR beta chain. The CDR3 has 13 residues. The ends were cut back, 5 bases at V and 4 bases at J, with 10 bases in the middle. Germline CDR1 SGHRS, CDR2 YFSETQ. In the original workflow: Using reference gene primer amplification, nucleated cell counts were estimated. Data came from immunoSEQ multiplex PCR; TCRdb stores just in-frame clones and leaves some out. Clone size and the V and J calls come from that table; the DNA yielded D and trimming. The sample yields more than 95,000 clones, roughly 84% seen once. This specimen belongs to a study of blood T cell repertoires in COVID-19. About the study: Acute-phase and convalescent COVID-19 samples originated in the United States, Italy and Spain. T cells, B-cell-depleted T cells, or PBMCs provided the cDNA or gDNA that served as material.

The sequencing sample was made of peripheral blood. The V gene is TRBV5-1, the J gene TRBJ2-1; the D gene is possibly TRBD1 (5 bases). The receptor's source is a human donor in a cohort sampled during active or convalescent COVID-19. For the CDR3, the DNA is TGCGCCAGCAGGATGGACACTTACAATGAGCAGTTCTTC. This encodes CASRMDTYNEQFF.